These T cell receptor beta chains were read from a single sample in a study of blood T cell repertoires in COVID-19. Here immunoSEQ multiplex PCR was the method, and the copy in TCRdb shows in-frame clones only, minus some. Among under 400,000 clones listed, approximately 90% were seen once. The sequencing sample was made of peripheral blood. The receptors originated from a woman in her sixties with COVID-19, enrolled during active disease. CDR3s include the opening cysteine and the closing phenylalanine or tryptophan. The D gene is left open where the match is weak. Clone size, where shown, is once, few, many, or a class for clones that have expanded.

cdr3_nt cdr3_aa clone_size v_call d_call j_call
TGCAGTGCTAGTTTTTGGAGGGGGCGCAGGGGTGTCACTGAAGCTTTCTTT CSASFWRGRRGVTEAFF . TRBV20-1 TRBD1 TRBJ1-1
TGTGCCAGCAGCCAAATGTTAGCGGCTGCGGAGACCCAGTACTTC CASSQMLAAAETQYF few TRBV3-1/TRBV3-2 . TRBJ2-5
TGTGCCAGCAGCCGCCGACAGGGGGCGCGGGATGAGCAGTTCTTC CASSRRQGARDEQFF . TRBV7-3 TRBD1 TRBJ2-1
TGTGCCAGTATTGGTTCCGGGACAGGAGTTTATGGCTACACCTTC CASIGSGTGVYGYTF few TRBV19 TRBD1 TRBJ1-2
TGTGCCTGGAACCCCTCTCGGACAGGCCTCAATCAGCCCCAGCATTTT CAWNPSRTGLNQPQHF . TRBV30 TRBD1 TRBJ1-5
TGCGCCAGCAGCCGCGACAGTGCCTACGAGCAGTACTTC CASSRDSAYEQYF . TRBV5-1 . TRBJ2-7
TGCGCCAGCAGCTTGGGGACAGGGGGGTATGGCTACACCTTC CASSLGTGGYGYTF . TRBV5-1 TRBD1 TRBJ1-2
TGTGCCACCCGGGAGGGATGGGCCGGGGAGCTGTTTTTT CATREGWAGELFF . TRBV24-1 TRBD2 TRBJ2-2
TGTGCCAGCAGCTTTTACGGGGGGCCGAACACCGGGGAGCTGTTTTTT CASSFYGGPNTGELFF . TRBV7-9 . TRBJ2-2
TGTGCCAGCAACCGGGGGAGTCAGCCCCAGCATTTT CASNRGSQPQHF few TRBV6-5 . TRBJ1-5
TGTGCCAGCAGCTCGCGGGGAGGGGATTCACCCCTCCACTTT CASSSRGGDSPLHF . TRBV11-1 . TRBJ1-6
TGTGCCAGCAGTTTTCAGGGCGGCGGAACCGGGGAGCTGTTTTTT CASSFQGGGTGELFF . TRBV28 . TRBJ2-2
TGTGCCAGCAGTTACGCCCCCGGGGTCTCCTACGAGCAGTACTTC CASSYAPGVSYEQYF . TRBV6-5 . TRBJ2-7
TGTGCCAGCAGCTTAGCAATAACCAGCTCCTATAATTCACCCCTCCACTTT CASSLAITSSYNSPLHF . TRBV7-8 . TRBJ1-6
TGTGCCTGGAGTCGAGGGGGGGTGAACACTGAAGCTTTCTTT CAWSRGGVNTEAFF . TRBV30 . TRBJ1-1
TGCGCCAGCAGCCAAGAGCGGACAGGGGCCACCTACGAGCAGTACTTC CASSQERTGATYEQYF . TRBV4-1 TRBD1 TRBJ2-7
TGTGCCAGCAGTTACTCCCCAGCGGGACCTTATGGCTACACCTTC CASSYSPAGPYGYTF . TRBV6-6 . TRBJ1-2
TGTGCCACCAGTGATTGCCCCCACAGGGCGCCCTATGGCTACACCTTC CATSDCPHRAPYGYTF . TRBV24-1 . TRBJ1-2
TGTGCCAGCTCATCGGGACTAGGGGAGGACTCACCCCTCCACTTT CASSSGLGEDSPLHF . TRBV18 . TRBJ1-6
TGTGCCAGCAGTATCGCGGGCCTGTCTCACGAGCAGTACTTC CASSIAGLSHEQYF . TRBV27 . TRBJ2-7
TGTGCCAGCTCTATCCCAGGGGCTGTTAACTATGGCTACACCTTC CASSIPGAVNYGYTF once TRBV6-5 . TRBJ1-2
TGTGCCAGCAGCTTAGGGCCGAGGAGCAATCAGCCCCAGCATTTT CASSLGPRSNQPQHF . TRBV7-7 . TRBJ1-5
TGTGCCAGCAGCACAACAGGGGGTGAGCAGTTCTTC CASSTTGGEQFF . TRBV11-2 TRBD1 TRBJ2-1
TGTGCCAGCAGTACCCTGAGAGCCAACACTGAAGCTTTCTTT CASSTLRANTEAFF few TRBV28 . TRBJ1-1
TGTGCCAGCAGCCAGTCCGGGACAGGGGGAGCTAACACCATATATTTT CASSQSGTGGANTIYF . TRBV9 TRBD1 TRBJ1-3
TGTGCCAGCAGTCCCTCACAGGGGGCGCGCACTGAAGCTTTCTTT CASSPSQGARTEAFF . TRBV27 TRBD1 TRBJ1-1
TGCGCCAGCAGCCGCAAGGGTGGCGGGGGGGCTGTCCGCACAGATACGCAGTATTTT CASSRKGGGGAVRTDTQYF . TRBV4-1 TRBD2 TRBJ2-3
TGTGCCAGCAGCCATCTAGGGGGACGGAACACCGGGGAGCTGTTTTTT CASSHLGGRNTGELFF . TRBV3-1/TRBV3-2 . TRBJ2-2
TGTGCCAGCAGTTCTATGACAGGGAGCAAAAACATTCAGTACTTC CASSSMTGSKNIQYF few TRBV27 TRBD1 TRBJ2-4
TGTGCCAGCTCACCAACACCCACAACTAATGAAAAACTGTTTTTT CASSPTPTTNEKLFF . TRBV18 . TRBJ1-4
TGTGCCAGCAGCGTAGGCGGGGACTCCTACAATGAGCAGTTCTTC CASSVGGDSYNEQFF . TRBV9 . TRBJ2-1
TGCGCCAGCAGCTCAGCGGGGGGACCGAAAGAGCAGTACTTC CASSSAGGPKEQYF many TRBV5-1 TRBD2 TRBJ2-7
TGTGCCAGCAGTCCAGGGGGCACTGAAGCTTTCTTT CASSPGGTEAFF large TRBV7-2 TRBD1 TRBJ1-1
TGTGCCAGCAGCTTAGCGAGGGGGCCGAATGAAAAACTGTTTTTT CASSLARGPNEKLFF . TRBV7-8 TRBD1 TRBJ1-4
TGTGCCAGCAGTTACGACCGGGACAGGATCTACGAGCAGTACTTC CASSYDRDRIYEQYF . TRBV6-5 TRBD1 TRBJ2-7
TGTGCCTGGAGTGTACTAAGGTCTGGTGGCACCCTCCACTTT CAWSVLRSGGTLHF . TRBV30 . TRBJ1-6
TGTGCCAGTAGTATTAGAACAGCTACTGAAGCTTTCTTT CASSIRTATEAFF . TRBV19 . TRBJ1-1
TGTGCCAGCAGTGTACTAGCGGGGGGATTCACAGATACGCAGTATTTT CASSVLAGGFTDTQYF . TRBV6-2/TRBV6-3 TRBD2 TRBJ2-3
TGTGCCAGCAGTGCTCAGGTGGAGGGTGGCTACACCTTC CASSAQVEGGYTF . TRBV25-1 . TRBJ1-2
TGTGCCAGCAGCTTAGGGACAGGGGTTGAAAAACTGTTTTTT CASSLGTGVEKLFF . TRBV11-2 TRBD1 TRBJ1-4
TGCGCCAGCAGCCAACAAAACCTCCAAACAGGGGGCAAATCCAACACCATATATTTT CASSQQNLQTGGKSNTIYF . TRBV5-1 TRBD1 TRBJ1-3
TGTGCCAGCAGTTTCTTTGACAGCTATGGCTACACCTTC CASSFFDSYGYTF . TRBV28 . TRBJ1-2
TGTGCCAGCAGGACAGGGTCATCACCCCTCCACTTT CASRTGSSPLHF . TRBV6-6 TRBD1 TRBJ1-6
TGTGCCAGCAGCTTAAGGGGATCGGGGGGCGCCTATAATTCACCCCTCCACTTT CASSLRGSGGAYNSPLHF . TRBV7-3 . TRBJ1-6
TGTGCCAGCAGTTCAAGACACGCTATCACAGATACGCAGTATTTT CASSSRHAITDTQYF . TRBV27 . TRBJ2-3
TGCGCCAGCAGCTTGGAGGGACAGGGAGGTAATTCACCCCTCCACTTT CASSLEGQGGNSPLHF . TRBV5-1 TRBD1 TRBJ1-6
TGTGCCACCAGTGATTTTCGAGGCCCAGATACGCAGTATTTT CATSDFRGPDTQYF . TRBV24-1 . TRBJ2-3
TGTGCCAGCAGTTTTGGCACACGCCAGCCCCAGCATTTT CASSFGTRQPQHF . TRBV12-3/TRBV12-4 . TRBJ1-5
TGTGCCAGCAGTGGTAGACAGGGACAGGCAAGCTCCTACAATGAGCAGTTCTTC CASSGRQGQASSYNEQFF . TRBV6-1 TRBD1 TRBJ2-1
TGTGCCAGCAGTCGGGGGAATCAGCCCCAGCATTTT CASSRGNQPQHF . TRBV12-3/TRBV12-4 . TRBJ1-5
TGTGCCTGGACCCGACTGAGCACTGAAGCTTTCTTT CAWTRLSTEAFF . TRBV30 . TRBJ1-1
TGCGCCAGCAGCATCGAGACAGGGGGACGCGGTTCACCCCTCCACTTT CASSIETGGRGSPLHF . TRBV5-1 TRBD1 TRBJ1-6
TGTGCCAGCAGCTTAGGAACCGGGACAAATCTCCGGCGCTCTGGAAACACCATATATTTT CASSLGTGTNLRRSGNTIYF . TRBV7-6 . TRBJ1-3
TGTGCCAGCAGTGCGACTAGCGGTGACAGTAAACTAGCCAAAAACATTCAGTACTTC CASSATSGDSKLAKNIQYF . TRBV2 TRBD2 TRBJ2-4
TGTGCCAGCAGCCCTCGGGGGGGAACTAATGAAAAACTGTTTTTT CASSPRGGTNEKLFF few TRBV9 . TRBJ1-4
TGCGCCAGCAGCTTGGGACCTAGCCACAATGAGCAGTTCTTC CASSLGPSHNEQFF . TRBV5-1 . TRBJ2-1